This T cell receptor beta chain was documented in a study of CD8 T cells in ankylosing spondylitis. The TCR beta libraries were generated through quantitative 5'-RACE incorporating molecular barcodes. TCRdb recomputed calls from the 5' RACE reads with MiXCR, one row per CDR3 protein. The sample holds around 770,000 distinct CDR3 sequences, roughly 10% seen once. This clonotype was found a few times. Its antigen is still unknown. The study's findings and limits: The authors reported significant enrichment of disease-linked clones in matched ankylosing spondylitis synovial fluid. CD8+ disease-linked clones were present at relatively low frequencies in blood. Blood from ankylosing spondylitis patients appeared to carry a characteristic eight-variant TCR beta motif.

The CDR3 has 18 residues. Germline V gives CDR1 SGHRS, CDR2 YFSETQ. Germline trimming cut 4 bases from V and 3 bases from J; bases unmatched to any gene: 11. The specimen sequenced was blood, either unsorted or a sorted T cell fraction (not recorded which). The sequence came from a male donor with ankylosing spondylitis. This rearrangement joins TRBV5-1 to TRBJ2-7; the match to TRBD2 covers 15 bases. The CDR3 coding sequence is TGCGCCAGCAGCCTCGGACTAGCGGGAGGGTTAAAAGGCTACGAGCAGTACTTC. It translates to CASSLGLAGGLKGYEQYF.